This T cell receptor beta chain emerged from a study of T-cell reconstitution after alpha-beta-depleted transplantation in children. Study-level findings and limits: Elevated TCRbeta diversity at day 60 was traced, in some patients, to surviving recipient T cells and thymic progenitors. Roughly two months post-transplant, alpha-beta T cells reportedly originated from several hundred graft clones that had expanded. One year after transplant, T-cell counts and diversity came mostly from newly produced T cells.

With regard to this clonotype: The target antigen is unknown.

The CDR3 sequence is 18 residues long. Germline V gives CDR1 MDHEN, CDR2 SYDVKM. V shed 7 bases and J 4 bases; nucleotides not matched to a gene: 19. Researchers prepared the TCRbeta library using unique molecular identifiers, the study reports. MiXCR was run by TCRdb on the PCR reads, yielding one entry per CDR3 protein. The sample gives 300,000 to 350,000 distinct CDR3 sequences, roughly 15% of which show up once; around 41% is in the top ten. Source: PBMCs, mostly from graft donor cells, taken 360 days after TCRalphabeta/CD19-depleted stem cell transplant. The clonotype was recovered from a male patient between 2 and 15 years old who had a stem cell transplant for acute lymphoblastic leukemia, so the T cells may come from the graft donor. The rearrangement joins TRBV28 to TRBJ2-1; 7 bases fit TRBD2. CDR3 loop: CASTPNRQAGPYYNEQFF. CDR3 DNA: TGTGCCAGCACCCCGAACCGCCAAGCGGGACCATATTACAATGAGCAGTTCTTC.